This passage covers 2 T cell receptor beta chains from one sample sequenced in a study of T-cell memory formation after mild COVID-19. TCRdb reprocessed the 5' RACE reads with MiXCR, giving one entry per CDR3 protein. There are under 250,000 distinct CDR3 sequences in the sample; 15% occur only once, and about 2% lies in the top ten. The specimen sequenced was PBMCs or a T cell subset sorted from them (not recorded which). The origin of the receptors is an adult woman who had mild COVID-19 (a few samples of this study predate the infection). Cell type and time point are not known.

This chain connects TRBV15 to TRBJ2-7, with D unclear. Between the trimmed V and J ends, which lost 1 base and 5 bases, there was a span of 18 bases. Germline CDR1 is LNHNV and CDR2 is YYDKDF (reference sequence). CDR3 length: 16 residues. The CDR3 reads CATSRVGEKYFDEQYF. DNA of the CDR3: TGTGCCACCAGCAGAGTTGGGGAAAAGTATTTCGACGAGCAGTACTTC. The full variable domain, its missing parts supplied by reference TRBV15 and TRBJ2-7, is DAMVIQNPRYQVTQFGKPVTLSCSQTLNHNVMYWYQQKSSQAPKLLFHYYDKDFNNEADTPDNFQSRRPNTSFCFLDIRSPGLGDTAMYLCATSRVGEKYFDEQYFGPGTRLTVT.

This clonotype occurred a few times. V usage is TRBV27 and J usage is TRBJ2-7; 10 bases map to TRBD1. The CDR3 is 15 amino acids. The V gene's germline CDR1 is MNHEY and CDR2 SMNVEV (reference sequence). The ends lost 5 bases at V and 7 bases at J; junction bases unmatched: 11. The chain's CDR3 is CASSPRGQGREEQYF. DNA for the CDR3: TGTGCCAGCAGTCCGCGGGGACAGGGGAGGGAGGAGCAGTACTTC.